Below, one TCR beta chain is given with its context. Primers: 60 Vbeta forward and 13 Jbeta reverse. TCRdb's table, derived via immunoSEQ multiplex PCR, lists solely in-frame clones and lacks some. Among 150,000 to 200,000 clones listed, about 79% were seen once. The entry originates in a study of cytomegalovirus exposure and HLA in healthy donors. The V segment lost 5 bases and the J segment 5 bases; nucleotides outside the gene matches: 7. The germline V gene has CDR1 SGHTA and CDR2 FQGTGA. The CDR3 has 17 amino acids. Sequencing was performed on PBMCs. The sequence derives from a middle-aged man in good health and CMV-seropositive. The chain has TRBV7-3 and TRBJ2-1, with 15 bases fitting TRBD2. Written as DNA, the CDR3 is TGTGCCAGCAGCCCGGGGGGACTAGCGGGAGGCCACAATGAGCAGTTCTTC. It specifies CASSPGGLAGGHNEQFF.